This TCR beta chain is from a study of shared clonotypes between healthy human individuals. Study observations and caveats: Genetic and exposure-history diversity was limited by the few donors. Tissue TCR repertoires likely differ from these blood-only repertoires.

About 30,000 T cell genomes, or approximately 200 ng DNA, went into the sorted-subset replicate PCRs. In the original analysis: ImmunoSEQ supplied junction-only sequences lacking quality scores, so filtering was different. Sequenced by immunoSEQ multiplex PCR; TCRdb stores in-frame clones only, minus some. V and J calls and clone size are as listed in that table; D and trimming were resolved from the DNA. This sample has roughly 2.1 million clones, with more than 85% found just once. Naive CD8 isolation took CD45RO-negative cells positively selected for CCR7 and excluded terminally differentiated effector memory CD45RA+ cells. V was clipped by 6 bases and J by 2 bases, with 8 bases between them. Per germline, CDR1 MDHEN and CDR2 SYDVKM. The CDR3 extends over 12 amino acids. As regards this clone: Its specificity is unknown.

V gene TRBV28 combines with J gene TRBJ2-7; D not resolved. Material for sequencing was naive CD8+ T cells from PBMCs. This TCR was recovered from a young man in good health. Some clones in this sample may be carry-over from other donors' samples. The DNA for the CDR3 is TGTGCCAGCAGCGGCAACGCCTACGAGCAGTACTTC. As protein: CASSGNAYEQYF.